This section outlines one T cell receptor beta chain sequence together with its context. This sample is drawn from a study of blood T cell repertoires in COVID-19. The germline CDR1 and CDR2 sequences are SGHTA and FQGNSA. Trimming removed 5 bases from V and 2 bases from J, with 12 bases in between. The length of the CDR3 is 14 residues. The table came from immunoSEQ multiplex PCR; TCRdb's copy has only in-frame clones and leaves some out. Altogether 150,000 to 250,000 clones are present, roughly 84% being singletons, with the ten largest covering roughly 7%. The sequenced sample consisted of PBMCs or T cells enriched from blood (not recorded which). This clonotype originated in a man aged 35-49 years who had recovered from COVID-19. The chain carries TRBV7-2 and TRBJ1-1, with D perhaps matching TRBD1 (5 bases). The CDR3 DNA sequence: TGTGCCAGCAGCCCTGGGCAGGGTAACACTGAAGCTTTCTTT. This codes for CASSPGQGNTEAFF.